The T cell receptor (beta chain) under discussion was sequenced for a study of T cells in Graves' hyperthyroidism and ophthalmopathy. The germline V gene encodes CDR1 SQVTM and CDR2 ANQGSEA. This CDR3 has 12 residues. Trimming shortened V by 6 bases and J by 0 bases, and 8 bases separated the two germline ends. This clonotype was counted ten times or more. The source material, RNA transcripts, was used to amplify TCR beta CDR3 regions. The TCR CDR3 first-round RT-PCR relied on the HTBI primer set. TCRdb independently ran MiXCR on the multiplex PCR reads; one entry per CDR3 protein. The sample lists hundreds of thousands of distinct CDR3 sequences; 38% were seen once.

The receptor was derived from a man between 18 and 35 years old with Graves' hyperthyroidism. The chain has TRBV29-1 and TRBJ1-1; D uncertain. Source material: blood. CDR3 in DNA: TGCAGCGTGTGGACTTTGAACACTGAAGCTTTCTTT. It specifies CSVWTLNTEAFF. The whole variable domain, remainder taken from reference TRBV29-1 and TRBJ1-1, is SAVISQKPSRDICQRGTSLTIQCQVDSQVTMMFWYRQQPGQSLTLIATANQGSEATYESGFVIDKFPISRPNLTFSTLTVSNMSPEDSSIYLCSVWTLNTEAFFGQGTRLTVV.